The next 30 T cell receptor beta chains were all read from a single sample in a study of blood T cell repertoires in COVID-19. Assay used: immunoSEQ multiplex PCR; TCRdb lists only in-frame clones, some missing. This table holds around 220,000 clones, about 90% found once. The sequenced material came from PBMCs or T cells enriched from blood (not recorded which). Receptors originate from a young woman with acute COVID-19.

The V gene is TRBV4-1, the J gene TRBJ2-1; 12 nucleotides line up with TRBD1. CDR1 is MGHRA and CDR2 is YSYEKL in the germline V gene. The CDR3 consists of 16 residues. Trimming cost V 3 bases and J 7 bases; bases outside gene matches: 7. CDR3 in DNA: TGCGCCAGCAGCCAGACCCGGGACAGGGGGCAAAATGAGCAGTTCTTC. This gives the protein CASSQTRDRGQNEQFF.

This clone was found once. The chain employs TRBV5-6 and TRBJ1-2; possibly TRBD1 for D (5 bases). The length of the CDR3 is 13 residues. Germline V gives CDR1 SGHDT, CDR2 YYEEEE. The germline V and J ends were trimmed by 3 bases and 7 bases, with 13 bases remaining between them. CDR3 amino acids: CASSWEAGVGYTF. DNA of the CDR3: TGTGCCAGCAGCTGGGAGGCGGGGGTTGGCTACACCTTC. Looking up the rest from reference TRBV5-6 and TRBJ1-2 gives the full variable domain: DAGVTQSPTHLIKTRGQQVTLRCSPKSGHDTVSWYQQALGQGPQFIFQYYEEEERQRGNFPDRFSGHQFPNYSSELNVNALLLGDSALYLCASSWEAGVGYTFGSGTRLTVV.

The chain's CDR3 is CASSPLSETTKNTGELFF. For the CDR3, the DNA is TGTGCCAGCTCACCACTTTCCGAGACGACAAAGAACACCGGGGAGCTGTTTTTT. This sequence joins TRBV18 and TRBJ2-2, with D hard to call. CDR3 length equals 18 residues. Trimming shortened V by 1 base and J by 1 base, and 16 bases separated the two germline ends. Per germline, CDR1 KGHSH and CDR2 LQKENI.

The chain uses TRBV5-4 and TRBJ2-1, with 8 nucleotides matching TRBD2. This CDR3 comprises 15 residues. V trimming: 0 bases; J trimming: 3 bases; junction bases outside the gene matches: 2. Looked up from germline, CDR1 is SGHNT and CDR2 is YYREEE (reference sequence). The CDR3 here is CASSLEREYYNEQFF. The DNA of the CDR3 is TGTGCCAGCAGCTTGGAGCGGGAGTACTACAATGAGCAGTTCTTC.

V is TRBV28 and J is TRBJ1-1, with a possible D match to TRBD1 (5 bases). V dropped 4 bases and J dropped 4 bases, with 16 bases sitting between them. Germline assignment: CDR1 MDHEN and CDR2 SYDVKM. The CDR3 runs to 15 residues. CDR3 DNA: TGTGCCAGCAGTTCGGGGTGGGGGGTTTCCACTGAAGCTTTCTTT. Translation: CASSSGWGVSTEAFF.

The chain recombines TRBV10-2 with TRBJ1-6; 7 positions match TRBD1. CDR3 length: 15 residues. The trim removed 0 bases at V and 10 bases at J, leaving 6 bases unmatched. Germline loops: CDR1 WSHSY, CDR2 SAAADI. CDR3 nucleotide sequence: TGCGCCAGCAGTGAGTCAGAGACAGGGTCATCACCCCTCCACTTT. Protein: CASSESETGSSPLHF.

V gene TRBV10-2 combines with J gene TRBJ1-6, with 9 bases identical to TRBD1. Germline CDR1 WSHSY, CDR2 SAAADI. Trimming at V came to 4 bases and at J to 7 bases, leaving 2 bases not matched to a gene. This CDR3 comprises 14 residues. CDR3 region: CASSAGQGNSPLHF. CDR3 coding DNA: TGCGCCAGCAGTGCCGGACAGGGGAATTCACCCCTCCACTTT.

V is TRBV7-8 and J is TRBJ2-3; unclear D gene. Germline CDR1 reads SGHVS; CDR2 reads FQNEAQ. The CDR3 sequence is 14 residues long. Trimming pared 2 bases from V and 3 bases from J, leaving 9 bases between. CDR3 in DNA: TGTGCCAGCAGCTTATCGTCTATAACAGATACGCAGTATTTT. Residues: CASSLSSITDTQYF.

This clone was observed a single time. The V call is TRBV15, the J call TRBJ2-7; a possible D gene is TRBD1 (6 bases). Trimming cost V 1 base and J 5 bases, with 15 bases left between them. The CDR3 covers 15 residues. Germline V gene lookup returns CDR1 LNHNV and CDR2 YYDKDF (reference sequence). The CDR3 loop reads CATSRAKGVIDEQYF. The CDR3 DNA reads as TGTGCCACCAGCAGAGCAAAGGGGGTAATCGACGAGCAGTACTTC. The variable domain in full, with the rest retrieved from reference TRBV15 and TRBJ2-7, is DAMVIQNPRYQVTQFGKPVTLSCSQTLNHNVMYWYQQKSSQAPKLLFHYYDKDFNNEADTPDNFQSRRPNTSFCFLDIRSPGLGDTAMYLCATSRAKGVIDEQYFGPGTRLTVT.

The V gene is TRBV15, the J gene TRBJ2-7, with D unresolved. Germline V lookup: CDR1 LNHNV, CDR2 YYDKDF (reference sequence). Trimming took 0 bases from V and 5 from J, leaving 8 bases between them. This CDR3 has 13 amino acids. The CDR3 loop reads CATSRDFSDEQYF. Written as DNA, the CDR3 is TGTGCCACCAGCAGAGATTTTTCGGACGAGCAGTACTTC.

The chain couples TRBV7-2 to TRBJ1-5, with 11 bases matching TRBD1. Trimming at V came to 3 bases and at J to 5 bases, leaving 6 bases not matched to a gene. The CDR3 is made up of 16 amino acids. Germline V lookup: CDR1 SGHTA, CDR2 FQGNSA. For the CDR3, the DNA is TGTGCCAGCAGCTTTACCCCGGGACAGGGGGATCAGCCCCAGCATTTT. Translated, it gives CASSFTPGQGDQPQHF.

The table lists this clone with a count of one. This chain links TRBV2 with TRBJ2-1; 9 positions agree with TRBD1. J lost 4 bases, V lost 4 bases, and 2 bases had no gene match. This CDR3 is 14 amino acids long. CDR1 SNHLY and CDR2 FYNNEI come from the germline V gene. Here the CDR3 reads CASSGGQGYNEQFF. CDR3 DNA sequence: TGTGCCAGCAGTGGGGGACAGGGTTACAATGAGCAGTTCTTC.

The V call is TRBV12-5, the J call TRBJ1-1; 7 positions match TRBD1. Trimming took 0 bases from V and 6 from J; bases not matched to a gene: 10. There are 16 residues in the CDR3. Germline CDR1 LGHNT, CDR2 FRNRAP. CDR3 amino acids: CASGLVIAAGGAEAFF. CDR3 nucleotide sequence: TGTGCTAGTGGTTTGGTAATAGCGGCAGGGGGAGCTGAAGCTTTCTTT.

The rearrangement links TRBV7-9 to TRBJ1-1, with 11 nucleotides matching TRBD1. Per the germline V gene, CDR1 is SEHNR and CDR2 is FQNEAQ (reference sequence). With V trimmed by 4 bases and J by 3 bases, 7 bases remained unmatched. CDR3 size: 16 residues. This CDR3 reads CASSSGQGAPDTEAFF. CDR3 nucleotide sequence: TGTGCCAGCAGCTCTGGACAGGGGGCGCCGGACACTGAAGCTTTCTTT.

The chain combines TRBV18 with TRBJ1-3, with 10 positions matching TRBD1. Trimming cost V 1 base and J 0 bases; bases outside gene matches: 0. The CDR3 is 16 amino acids. The germline CDR1 and CDR2 sequences are KGHSH and LQKENI. CDR3 in DNA: TGTGCCAGCTCACCACGGACAGGGGGCTCTGGAAACACCATATATTTT. This gives the protein CASSPRTGGSGNTIYF.

This clone was seen more than once but under ten times. The chain joins TRBV7-6 to TRBJ1-4, with TRBD1 as a possible D gene (6 bases). This CDR3 is 15 amino acids long. V lost 4 bases and J 8 bases, leaving 17 bases between the germline ends. Germline CDR1 reads SGHVS; CDR2 reads FNYEAQ. CDR3: CASSSGAGIGEKLFF. The CDR3 bases are TGTGCCAGCAGCTCAGGGGCTGGGATTGGGGAAAAACTGTTTTTT.

V usage is TRBV19 and J usage is TRBJ2-7; 7 nucleotides match TRBD1. Trimming removed 9 bases from V and 0 bases from J; junction bases left unmatched: 14. From germline, CDR1 is LNHDA and CDR2 SQIVND (reference sequence). CDR3 size: 16 residues. CDR3 DNA: TGTGCCAGAAACCGGGACAGCTCCCCATCCTCCTACGAGCAGTACTTC. Residues: CARNRDSSPSSYEQYF.

The rearrangement links TRBV7-2 to TRBJ2-5; 11 bases match TRBD2. The ends lost 5 bases at V and 5 bases at J; junction bases unmatched: 16. The CDR3 sequence is 18 residues long. Germline values: CDR1 SGHTA, CDR2 FQGNSA. The CDR3 DNA sequence: TGTGCCAGCAGCCAAAGAACATCTAGCGGGGGGAGGGTGGAGACCCAGTACTTC. Translation gives CASSQRTSSGGRVETQYF.

The chain recombines TRBV10-3 with TRBJ2-7; D not certain. The germline gives CDR1 ENHRY, CDR2 SYGVKD. V was shortened by 0 bases and J by 3 bases, with 3 bases between the two germline ends. There are 12 residues in the CDR3. The CDR3 nucleotides read TGTGCCATCAGTGAGTCCGGCTACGAGCAGTACTTC. It encodes CAISESGYEQYF.

This clone was found once. The chain combines TRBV28 with TRBJ2-4; TRBD2 might be the D (6 bases). V was trimmed by 3 bases and J by 0 bases, leaving 12 bases between them. There are 16 residues in the CDR3. Per the germline V gene, CDR1 is MDHEN and CDR2 is SYDVKM. CDR3 amino acids: CASSFGGNLAKNIQYF. The CDR3 region has the DNA TGTGCCAGCAGTTTTGGCGGGAACCTAGCCAAAAACATTCAGTACTTC. The variable domain in full, with the rest retrieved from reference TRBV28 and TRBJ2-4, is DVKVTQSSRYLVKRTGEKVFLECVQDMDHENMFWYRQDPGLGLRLIYFSYDVKMKEKGDIPEGYSVSREKKERFSLILESASTNQTSMYLCASSFGGNLAKNIQYFGAGTRLSVL.

J is TRBJ1-2 and V is TRBV28; D remains ambiguous. This CDR3 has 12 residues. The germline gives CDR1 MDHEN, CDR2 SYDVKM. Trimming shortened V by 2 bases and J by 13 bases, and 14 bases separated the two germline ends. The CDR3 sequence: CASSLSPYGSTF. The CDR3, as DNA: TGTGCCAGCAGTTTAAGCCCCTACGGTTCCACCTTC.

The chain couples TRBV3-1 (or the pseudogene TRBV3-2) to TRBJ2-2; 8 bases fit TRBD2. Germline V lookup: CDR1 LGHDT, CDR2 YNNKEL (reference sequence). V shed 1 base and J 4 bases; nucleotides not matched to a gene: 5. The CDR3 loop spans 16 amino acids. Here the CDR3 DNA reads TGTGCCAGCAGCCAAGCGGCGGGGGGAGCCACCGGGGAGCTGTTTTTT. As protein: CASSQAAGGATGELFF.

CDR3 nucleotide sequence: TGTGCCAGCAAGCAGGACAGGGGGCTCGAGCAGTACTTC. Protein product: CASKQDRGLEQYF. The chain joins TRBV27 to TRBJ2-7, with TRBD1 matching over 11 bases. The length of the CDR3 is 13 residues. The V gene's germline CDR1 is MNHEY and CDR2 SMNVEV (reference sequence). After removal of 7 bases from V and 6 bases from J, the junction contained 5 bases not matched to a gene.

The V call is TRBV19, the J call TRBJ1-5; no reliable D call. This CDR3 has 14 amino acids. Per the germline V gene, CDR1 is LNHDA and CDR2 is SQIVND (reference sequence). Trimming shortened V by 3 bases and J by 2 bases, and 8 bases separated the two germline ends. The CDR3 spells CASSIPGGNQPQHF. The CDR3 DNA is TGTGCCAGTAGTATTCCCGGGGGCAATCAGCCCCAGCATTTT.

In its sample, this clone was seen once. The gene calls are TRBV27 and TRBJ2-7, with 10 positions matching TRBD2. CDR3 length equals 14 residues. Per germline, CDR1 MNHEY and CDR2 SMNVEV (reference sequence). The ends lost 6 bases at V and 8 bases at J; junction bases unmatched: 10. CDR3: CASRQGLAGEQQYF. CDR3 DNA: TGTGCCAGCAGGCAAGGGCTAGCGGGAGAACAGCAGTACTTC.

The V call is TRBV28, the J call TRBJ2-3; weak D call: TRBD1 (5 bases). Trimming took off 5 bases at V and 5 bases at J, with 14 bases between the two ends. In germline, CDR1 is MDHEN, CDR2 SYDVKM. The CDR3 totals 14 residues. The CDR3 region has the DNA TGTGCCAGCAGTCTTGACAGTGTATTAGATACGCAGTATTTT. This gives the protein CASSLDSVLDTQYF.

V and J are TRBV2 and TRBJ1-1; 8 bases fit TRBD1. V shed 9 bases and J 4 bases; nucleotides not matched to a gene: 4. Per the germline V gene, CDR1 is SNHLY and CDR2 is FYNNEI. The length of the CDR3 is 12 residues. In DNA form, the CDR3 reads TGTGCCAGAGGTACAGGGGGCACTGAAGCTTTCTTT. Amino acid sequence: CARGTGGTEAFF.

The chain is built from TRBV12-3 or TRBV12-4 and TRBJ2-7; D not resolved. The CDR3 covers 12 residues. Trimming took 3 bases from V and 7 from J, leaving 10 bases between them. CDR3 nucleotide sequence: TGTGCCAGCAGTTTTACAATCAGGGAGCAGTACTTC. It specifies CASSFTIREQYF.

J is TRBJ2-3 and V is TRBV3-1 (or the pseudogene TRBV3-2), with D perhaps TRBD2 (5 bases). Germline V gives CDR1 LGHDT, CDR2 YNNKEL (reference sequence). The CDR3 has 15 residues. The V and J ends lost 0 bases and 4 bases respectively, with 11 bases between them. The CDR3 region is CASSQDPSRPDTQYF. The CDR3 nucleotides read TGTGCCAGCAGCCAAGATCCTAGCAGACCAGATACGCAGTATTTT.

The chain links TRBV7-6 to TRBJ2-2; D is ambiguous. CDR1 is SGHVS, CDR2 FNYEAQ, per germline. CDR3 size: 13 residues. Between the trimmed V and J ends, which lost 1 base and 7 bases, there was a span of 7 bases. The DNA for the CDR3 is TGTGCCAGCAGCTTAGTTTCCAGCGGGGAGCTGTTTTTT. This translates into CASSLVSSGELFF. Variable domain in full (rest from reference TRBV7-6 and TRBJ2-2): GAGVSQSPRYKVTKRGQDVALRCDPISGHVSLYWYRQALGQGPEFLTYFNYEAQQDKSGLPNDRFSAERPEGSISTLTIQRTEQRDSAMYRCASSLVSSGELFFGEGSRLTVL.